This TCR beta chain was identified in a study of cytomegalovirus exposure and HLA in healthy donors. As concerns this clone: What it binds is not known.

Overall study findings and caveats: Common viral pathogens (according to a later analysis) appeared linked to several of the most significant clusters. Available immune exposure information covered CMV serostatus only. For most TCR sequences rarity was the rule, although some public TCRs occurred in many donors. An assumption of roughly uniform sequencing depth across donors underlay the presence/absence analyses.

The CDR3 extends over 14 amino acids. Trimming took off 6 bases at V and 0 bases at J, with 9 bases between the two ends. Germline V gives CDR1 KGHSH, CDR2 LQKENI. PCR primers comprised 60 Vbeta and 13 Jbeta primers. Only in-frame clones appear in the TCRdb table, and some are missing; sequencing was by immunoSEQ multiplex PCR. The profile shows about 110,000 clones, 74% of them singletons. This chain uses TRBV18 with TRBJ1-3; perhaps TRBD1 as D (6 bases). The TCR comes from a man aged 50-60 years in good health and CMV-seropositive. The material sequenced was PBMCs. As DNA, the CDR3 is TGTGCCAGCTCCAACAGGGACTCTGGAAACACCATATATTTT. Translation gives CASSNRDSGNTIYF.